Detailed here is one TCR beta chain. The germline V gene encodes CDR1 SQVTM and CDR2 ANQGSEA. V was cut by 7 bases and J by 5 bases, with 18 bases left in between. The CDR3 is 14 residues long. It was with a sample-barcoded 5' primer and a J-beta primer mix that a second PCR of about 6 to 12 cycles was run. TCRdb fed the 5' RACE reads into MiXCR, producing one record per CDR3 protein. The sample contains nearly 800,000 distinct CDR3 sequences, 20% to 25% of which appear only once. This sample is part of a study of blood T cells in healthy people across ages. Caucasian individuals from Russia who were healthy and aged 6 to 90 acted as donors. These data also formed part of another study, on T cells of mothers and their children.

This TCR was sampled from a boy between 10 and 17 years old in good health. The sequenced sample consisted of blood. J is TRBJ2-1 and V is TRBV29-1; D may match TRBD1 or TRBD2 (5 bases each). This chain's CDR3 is CSGTQGARNNEQFF. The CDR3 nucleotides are TGCAGCGGTACCCAGGGAGCGCGCAACAATGAGCAGTTCTTC.